This TCR beta chain was recorded in a study of cytomegalovirus exposure and HLA in healthy donors. Findings and caveats of the study: Earlier findings revealed that most TCR beta V segments proved productive either about 87% or about 30% of the time.

The CDR3 is 16 amino acids. The V gene's germline CDR1 is MNHEY and CDR2 SVGAGI. V lost 4 bases, J lost 11 bases, and 19 bases stayed unmatched. Researchers ran the PCR with 60 Vbeta and 13 Jbeta primers. The repertoire was sequenced with immunoSEQ multiplex PCR; TCRdb's copy has only in-frame clones and lacks some. The sample gives 100,000 to 150,000 clones, approximately 82% of which show up once; around 20% is in the top ten. As for this clone: No antigen is known for it.

The sequence derives from a man between 18 and 35 years old in good health and CMV-seropositive. V gene TRBV6-5 combines with J gene TRBJ2-5; 7 bases fit TRBD1. Sequenced input: PBMCs. The CDR3, as DNA: TGTGCCAGCAGTTCCTCACCCGGACAGGCCTTCGCAGAGCAGTACTTC. Amino acids: CASSSSPGQAFAEQYF.